This T cell receptor (beta chain) was recorded in a study of T cells in Graves' hyperthyroidism and ophthalmopathy. The study's findings and limits: Blood shared most expanded thyroid clonotypes above 0.001.

V was clipped by 0 bases and J by 3 bases, with 14 bases between them. The CDR3 is 16 amino acids. Germline CDR1 SGDLS, CDR2 YYNGEE. A few counts support this clonotype. Its specificity is not known. TCR beta CDR3 region amplification was performed from RNA transcripts. The study used the HTBI primer set for a first-round RT-PCR of the TCR CDR3. TCRdb analysed the multiplex PCR reads with MiXCR anew, one entry per CDR3 protein. Altogether about 400,000 distinct CDR3 sequences are present, about 15% being singletons, with the ten largest covering about a quarter. Patients aged 18 to 65 with hyperthyroidism were newly diagnosed, with duration under 2 months.

This rearrangement joins TRBV9 to TRBJ2-3; D not resolved. This TCR was sampled from a woman aged 18-29 years with Graves' hyperthyroidism that later progressed to Graves' ophthalmopathy. Sample: blood. The DNA of the CDR3 is TGTGCCAGCAGCGTAGATTCCCAGCGCGCTACAGATACGCAGTATTTT. This gives the protein CASSVDSQRATDTQYF.